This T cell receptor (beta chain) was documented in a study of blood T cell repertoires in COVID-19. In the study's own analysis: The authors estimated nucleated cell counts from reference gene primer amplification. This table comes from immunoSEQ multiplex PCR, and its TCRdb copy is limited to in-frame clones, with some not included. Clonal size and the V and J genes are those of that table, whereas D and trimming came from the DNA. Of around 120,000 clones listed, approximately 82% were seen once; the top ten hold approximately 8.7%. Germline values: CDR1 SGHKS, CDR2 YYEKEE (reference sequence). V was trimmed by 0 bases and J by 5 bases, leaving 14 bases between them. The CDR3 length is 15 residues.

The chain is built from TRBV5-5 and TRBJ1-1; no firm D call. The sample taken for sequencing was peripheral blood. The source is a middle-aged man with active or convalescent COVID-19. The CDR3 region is CASSLGPSERTEAFF. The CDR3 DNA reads TGTGCCAGCAGCTTGGGACCTTCAGAGAGGACTGAAGCTTTCTTT.